The present TCR beta chain was sequenced within a study of memory CD4+ T cells and cytomegalovirus serostatus. CDR1 and CDR2 (germline): ENHRY, SYGVKD. The CDR3 totals 16 residues. V was clipped by 3 bases and J by 7 bases; unmatched bases: 6. The sort gate was single viable CD3+CD4+CD8-CD45RO+ cells for memory CD4+ T cells. Serum IgG to CMV pp150, pp28, p38 and p52 defined serostatus. Some clones are missing from TCRdb's copy, which holds only in-frame ones; the method was immunoSEQ multiplex PCR. The table records about 60,000 clones, about 78% of them present only once. Source material: memory CD4+ T cells from blood. J is TRBJ2-2 and V is TRBV10-3; 12 nucleotides match TRBD1. This TCR came from an adult in good health and CMV-seronegative. Some clones in this sample may be carry-over from other donors' samples. Here the CDR3 reads CAISEGDRGRGGELFF. In nucleotides, the CDR3 is TGTGCCATCAGTGAAGGGGACAGGGGGCGTGGCGGGGAGCTGTTTTTT.